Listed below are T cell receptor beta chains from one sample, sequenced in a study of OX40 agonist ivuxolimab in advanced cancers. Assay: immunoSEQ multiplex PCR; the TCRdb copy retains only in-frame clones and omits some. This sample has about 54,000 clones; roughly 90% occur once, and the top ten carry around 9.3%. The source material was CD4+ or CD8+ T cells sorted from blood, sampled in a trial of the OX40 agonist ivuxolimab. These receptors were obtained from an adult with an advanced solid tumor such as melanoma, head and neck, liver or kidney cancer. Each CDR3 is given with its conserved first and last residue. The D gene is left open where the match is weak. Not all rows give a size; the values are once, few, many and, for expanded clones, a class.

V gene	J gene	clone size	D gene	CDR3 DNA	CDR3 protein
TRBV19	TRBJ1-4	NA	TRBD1	TGTGCCAGTAGTACCCGGGACAGGGGACGTGAAAAACTGTTTTTT	CASSTRDRGREKLFF
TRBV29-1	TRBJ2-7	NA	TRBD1	TGCAGCGTTGAGGACAGGGGGCGCTCCTACGAGCAGTACTTC	CSVEDRGRSYEQYF
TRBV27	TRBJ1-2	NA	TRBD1	TGTGCCAGCAGACCGGGACAGATAGGATATGGCTACACCTTC	CASRPGQIGYGYTF
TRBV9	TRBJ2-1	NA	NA	TGTGCCAGCAGTGGGCCTCGATCGAATGAGCAGTTCTTC	CASSGPRSNEQFF
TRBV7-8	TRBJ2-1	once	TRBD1	TGTGCCAGCAGCCCCCGGGACAGGGGGCTCAATGAGCAGTTCTTC	CASSPRDRGLNEQFF
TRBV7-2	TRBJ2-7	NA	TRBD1	TGTGCCAGCAGCCTAGGACAGGGGGGGTACGAGCAGTACTTC	CASSLGQGGYEQYF
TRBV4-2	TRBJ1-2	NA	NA	TGTGCCAGCAGCCAAGGGTGGGTTACGAACTATGGCTACACCTTC	CASSQGWVTNYGYTF
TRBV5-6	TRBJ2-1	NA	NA	TGTGCCAGCAGCCCCCAGACAGACTACAATGAGCAGTTCTTC	CASSPQTDYNEQFF
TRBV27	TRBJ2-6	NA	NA	TGTGCCAGCTCGGGCGGGTTTGGGGCCAACGTCCTGACTTTC	CASSGGFGANVLTF
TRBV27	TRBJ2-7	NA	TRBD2	TGTGCCAGCAACCCTAGCGGGGGAAGGTACGAGCAGTACTTC	CASNPSGGRYEQYF
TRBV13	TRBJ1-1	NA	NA	TGTGCCAGCAGGTCTAGTAGGCAGGGCGAGGGAACTGAAGCTTTCTTT	CASRSSRQGEGTEAFF
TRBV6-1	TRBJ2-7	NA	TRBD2	TGTGCCAGCACACTAGCGGGAGGGGAGCAGTACTTC	CASTLAGGEQYF
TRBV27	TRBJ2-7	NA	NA	TGTGCCAGCAGAATCGACGGAAAAATGGCCTACGAGCAGTACTTC	CASRIDGKMAYEQYF
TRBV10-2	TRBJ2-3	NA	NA	TGCGCCAGCAGTGAGTCCAAAAGACTCACAGATACGCAGTATTTT	CASSESKRLTDTQYF
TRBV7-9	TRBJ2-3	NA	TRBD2	TGTGCCAGCAGCCCCTGGAGCGGGGGGAGCACAGATACGCAGTATTTT	CASSPWSGGSTDTQYF
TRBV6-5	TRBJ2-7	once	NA	TGTGCCAGCAGTTACTCCCCGACAGCGAACTCCTACGAGCAGTACTTC	CASSYSPTANSYEQYF
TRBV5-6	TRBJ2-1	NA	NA	TGTGCCAGCAGCTTGCTCGGGTCGGAATACAATGAGCAGTTCTTC	CASSLLGSEYNEQFF
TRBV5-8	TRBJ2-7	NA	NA	TGTGCCAGCAGCCCTTCCCCACCCTACGAGCAGTACTTC	CASSPSPPYEQYF
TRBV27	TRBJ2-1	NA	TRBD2	TGTGCCAGCAGTCCCCCGGCTAGCGGGAGGAGGTATGAGCAGTTCTTC	CASSPPASGRRYEQFF
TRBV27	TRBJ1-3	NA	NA	TGTGCCAGCAGTTTAGCCACTTCTGGAAACACCATATATTTT	CASSLATSGNTIYF
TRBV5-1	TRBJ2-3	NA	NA	TGCGCCAGCAGCTCTCAGTGGGGGATGAGCACAGATACGCAGTATTTT	CASSSQWGMSTDTQYF
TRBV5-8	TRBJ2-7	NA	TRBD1	TGTGCCAGCAGCTTCGGGACAGTGGCCTACGAGCAGTACTTC	CASSFGTVAYEQYF
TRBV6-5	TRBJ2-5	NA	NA	TGTGCCAGCAGTTACTCGGCCGGGAAAGAAGAGACCCAGTACTTC	CASSYSAGKEETQYF
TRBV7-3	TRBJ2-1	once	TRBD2	TGTGCCAGCAGTCGTGGACTAGCGGATCTTAATGAGCAGTTCTTC	CASSRGLADLNEQFF
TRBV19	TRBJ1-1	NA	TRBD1	TGTGCCAGTAGTCCGATAGGGGGCGAAACTGAAGCTTTCTTT	CASSPIGGETEAFF
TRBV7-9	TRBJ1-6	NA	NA	TGTGCCAGCAGCCCCGTCTCCGACAGCACCTATAATTCACCCCTCCACTTT	CASSPVSDSTYNSPLHF
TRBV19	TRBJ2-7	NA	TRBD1	TGTGCCAGTGCTCAGGGACAGGGGTACGAGCAGTACTTC	CASAQGQGYEQYF
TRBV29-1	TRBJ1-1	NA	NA	TGCAGCGTTGTAGGAATGGGGACTGAAGCTTTCTTT	CSVVGMGTEAFF
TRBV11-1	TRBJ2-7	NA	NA	TGTGCCAGCACCTTCCACGAGGGAATGTACGAGCAGTACTTC	CASTFHEGMYEQYF
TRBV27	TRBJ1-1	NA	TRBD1	TGTGCCAGCAGTAGGTCGGCAGGGGGCGACACTGAAGCTTTCTTT	CASSRSAGGDTEAFF
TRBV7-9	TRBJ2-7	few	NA	TGTGCCAGCAGCTTAGGTCATAAGTCCCTCTACGAGCAGTACTTC	CASSLGHKSLYEQYF
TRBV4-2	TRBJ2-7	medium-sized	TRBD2	TGTGCCAGCAGCCCCGAGCGGGATGGGTCCTACGAGCAGTACTTC	CASSPERDGSYEQYF
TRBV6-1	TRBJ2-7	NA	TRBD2	TGTGCCAGCACCCGGGGGGGGAGCTCCTACGAGCAGTACTTC	CASTRGGSSYEQYF
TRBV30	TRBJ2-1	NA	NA	TGTGCCTGGAGCCATGAAGCAGGCTCCTACAATGAGCAGTTCTTC	CAWSHEAGSYNEQFF
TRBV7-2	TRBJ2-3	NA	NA	TGTGCCAGCAGCTTAGGAGTTAGCGTTAGCACAGATACGCAGTATTTT	CASSLGVSVSTDTQYF
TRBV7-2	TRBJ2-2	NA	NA	TGTGCCAGCAGCCTGATTCAGAACACCGGGGAGCTGTTTTTT	CASSLIQNTGELFF
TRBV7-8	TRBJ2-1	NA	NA	TGTGCCAGCAGCTTACGAGGGGGCGGGGGTTCCTACAATGAGCAGTTCTTC	CASSLRGGGGSYNEQFF
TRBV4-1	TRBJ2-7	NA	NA	TGCGCCAGCAGCCAGCATGGTTGGAACTACGAGCAGTACTTC	CASSQHGWNYEQYF
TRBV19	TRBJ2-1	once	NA	TGTGCCAGTAAAACGGAATACAGGGTCGGTGAGCAGTTCTTC	CASKTEYRVGEQFF
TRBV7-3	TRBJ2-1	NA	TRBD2	TGTGCCAGCAGCTCCTCAGCGGGAGCCTACAATGAGCAGTTCTTC	CASSSSAGAYNEQFF
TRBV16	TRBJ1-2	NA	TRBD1	TGTGCCAGCAGCCAATCGGGACAGCTCTTTGGCTACACCTTC	CASSQSGQLFGYTF
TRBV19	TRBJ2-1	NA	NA	TGTGCCAGTAGTATAGTACTAGTGAGTAATGAGCAGTTCTTC	CASSIVLVSNEQFF
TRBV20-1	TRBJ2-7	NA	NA	TGCAGTGCTAGAGGGGGCGAGCAGTACTTC	CSARGGEQYF
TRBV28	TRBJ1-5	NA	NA	TGTGCCAGCAGTTTATCCACAGGGTATGGCAATCAGCCCCAGCATTTT	CASSLSTGYGNQPQHF
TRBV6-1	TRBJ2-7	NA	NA	TGTGCCAGCAGTGAAGCTAAGGGACCCTACGAGCAGTACTTC	CASSEAKGPYEQYF
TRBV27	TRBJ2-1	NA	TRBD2	TGTGCCAGCAGATTGACTAGCGGGGGGAACAATGAGCAGTTCTTC	CASRLTSGGNNEQFF
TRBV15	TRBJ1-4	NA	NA	TGTGCCACCAGCAGGACTGATGAAAAACTGTTTTTT	CATSRTDEKLFF
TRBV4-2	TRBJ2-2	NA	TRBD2	TGTGCCAGCAGGGGTTTAGCGGGAACCGGGGAGCTGTTTTTT	CASRGLAGTGELFF
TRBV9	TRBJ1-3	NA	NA	TGTGCCAGCAGCGACCGTGAGTGGGGTTTCTCTGGAAACACCATATATTTT	CASSDREWGFSGNTIYF
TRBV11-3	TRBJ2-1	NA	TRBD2	TGTGCCAGCAGCTGGCTAGCGGGAGGCGGTGAGCAGTTCTTC	CASSWLAGGGEQFF
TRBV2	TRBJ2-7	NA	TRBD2	TGTGCCAGCATTCCAGCGGGGAGCTCCTACGAGCAGTACTTC	CASIPAGSSYEQYF
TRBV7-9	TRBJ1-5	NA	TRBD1	TGTGCCAGCAGTTCTCCGGGACAGGGGGATTATAGCAATCAGCCCCAGCATTTT	CASSSPGQGDYSNQPQHF